This TCR beta chain was sequenced during a study of technical replicates of blood from several donors. Germline CDR1 is MGHRA and CDR2 is YSYEKL. V dropped 2 bases and J dropped 5 bases, with 10 bases sitting between them. CDR3 length equals 14 residues. This clone was detected once. TCRdb keeps only in-frame clones here, not all; method: immunoSEQ multiplex PCR. The sample has some 47,000 clones; around nine tenths are singletons. This rearrangement joins TRBV4-1 to TRBJ1-5; no clear D. Sequences were obtained from PBMCs. The clonotype originates from a human donor in good health. Some clones in this sample may be carry-over from other donors' samples. The CDR3, as DNA: TGCGCCAGCAGCCAATCCTCGGGGTATCAGCCCCAGCATTTT. It codes for CASSQSSGYQPQHF.